This entry describes one T cell receptor (beta chain). Libraries were prepared by immunoSEQ multiplex PCR; TCRdb keeps only in-frame clonotypes and omits some of them. Of about 170,000 clones listed, about 93% are singletons. The germline gives CDR1 ENHRY, CDR2 SYGVKD. This CDR3 is 14 amino acids long. The V end lost 3 bases, the J end lost 5 bases, and 11 bases lay between the germline ends. The data stem from a study of blood T cell repertoires in COVID-19. Study in general: Donors in the United States, Italy and Spain gave samples during acute or convalescent COVID-19.

The rearrangement links TRBV10-3 to TRBJ2-1, with D possibly being TRBD1 (5 bases). This TCR was recovered from a woman between 50 and 59 years old with acute or convalescent COVID-19. The source material was peripheral blood. CDR3 DNA: TGTGCCATCAGTGACTTGGACACCGACAATGAGCAGTTCTTC. This sequence encodes CAISDLDTDNEQFF.